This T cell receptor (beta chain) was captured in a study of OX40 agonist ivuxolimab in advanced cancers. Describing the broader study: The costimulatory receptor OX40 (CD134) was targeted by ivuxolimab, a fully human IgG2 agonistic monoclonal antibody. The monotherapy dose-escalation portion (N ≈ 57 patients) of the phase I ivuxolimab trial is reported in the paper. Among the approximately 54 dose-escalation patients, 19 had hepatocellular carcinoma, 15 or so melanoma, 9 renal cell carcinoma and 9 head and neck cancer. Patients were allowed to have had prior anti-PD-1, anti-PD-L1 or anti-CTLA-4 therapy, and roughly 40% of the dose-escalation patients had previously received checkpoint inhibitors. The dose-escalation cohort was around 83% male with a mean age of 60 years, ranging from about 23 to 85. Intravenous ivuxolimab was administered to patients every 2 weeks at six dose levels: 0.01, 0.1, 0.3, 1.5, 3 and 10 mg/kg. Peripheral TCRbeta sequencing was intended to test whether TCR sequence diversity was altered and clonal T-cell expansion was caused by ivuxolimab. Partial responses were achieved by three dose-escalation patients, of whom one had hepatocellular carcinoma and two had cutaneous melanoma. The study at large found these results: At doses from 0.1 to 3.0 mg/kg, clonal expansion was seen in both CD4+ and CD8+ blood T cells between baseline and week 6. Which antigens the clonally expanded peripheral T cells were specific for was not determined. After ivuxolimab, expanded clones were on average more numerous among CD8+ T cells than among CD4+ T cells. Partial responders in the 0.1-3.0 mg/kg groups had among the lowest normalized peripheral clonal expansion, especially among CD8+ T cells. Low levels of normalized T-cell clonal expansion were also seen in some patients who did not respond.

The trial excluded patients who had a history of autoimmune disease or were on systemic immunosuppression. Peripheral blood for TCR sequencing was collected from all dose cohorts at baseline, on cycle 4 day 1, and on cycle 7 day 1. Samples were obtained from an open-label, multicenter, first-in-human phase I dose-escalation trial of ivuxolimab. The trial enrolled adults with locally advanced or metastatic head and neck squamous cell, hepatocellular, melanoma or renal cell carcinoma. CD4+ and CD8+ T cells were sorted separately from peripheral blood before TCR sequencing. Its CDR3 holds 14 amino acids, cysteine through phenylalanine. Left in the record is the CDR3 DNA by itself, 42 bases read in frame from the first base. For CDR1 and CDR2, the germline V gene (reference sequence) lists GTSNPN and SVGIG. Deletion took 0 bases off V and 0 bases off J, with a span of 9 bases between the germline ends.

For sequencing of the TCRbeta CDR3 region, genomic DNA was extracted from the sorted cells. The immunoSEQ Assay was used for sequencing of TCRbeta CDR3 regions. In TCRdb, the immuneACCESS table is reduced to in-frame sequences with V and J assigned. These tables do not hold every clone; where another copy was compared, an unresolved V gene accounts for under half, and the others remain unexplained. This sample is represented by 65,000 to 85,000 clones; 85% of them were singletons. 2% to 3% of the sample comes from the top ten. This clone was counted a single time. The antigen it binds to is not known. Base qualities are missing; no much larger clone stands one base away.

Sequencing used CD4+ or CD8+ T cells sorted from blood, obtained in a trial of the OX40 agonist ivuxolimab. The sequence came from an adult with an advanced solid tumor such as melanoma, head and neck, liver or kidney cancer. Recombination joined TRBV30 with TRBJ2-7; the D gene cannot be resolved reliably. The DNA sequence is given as TGTGCCTGGAGTGTCGAGGAGAGCTCCTACGAGCAGTACTTC. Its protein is CAWSVEESSYEQYF. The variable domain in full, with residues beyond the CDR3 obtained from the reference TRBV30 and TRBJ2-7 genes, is SQTIHQWPATLVQPVGSPLSLECTVEGTSNPNLYWYRQAAGRGLQLLFYSVGIGQISSEVPQNLSASRPQDRQFILSSKKLLLSDSGFYLCAWSVEESSYEQYFGPGTRLTVT.